This T cell receptor (beta chain) was recovered during a study of shared clonotypes between healthy human individuals. Study-wide findings and caveats: Naive subsets usually exceeded memory subsets in estimated richness.

Recent vaccinations or acute infections were absent in the healthy HIV-negative adult donors. All donors were Caucasian adults living in Nashville, Tennessee. The data were produced by immunoSEQ multiplex PCR, yet TCRdb's version contains in-frame clones alone and is incomplete. This sample has some 900,000 clones, with about three quarters found just once. The CDR3 is made up of 18 amino acids. Per the germline V gene, CDR1 is WNHNN and CDR2 is SYGVQD (reference sequence). V lost 3 bases to trimming and J lost 3 bases; unmatched junction nucleotides: 10. In the case of this clone: Its specificity is unknown.

Sample: memory CD4+ T cells sorted from blood. Specified subset: CD45RA-negative fraction. This sequence originates from a man aged 18 to 35 in good health. The V call is TRBV10-1, the J call TRBJ2-2, with 10 positions matching TRBD2. CDR3 nucleotides: TGCGCCAGCAGTGAAGGGGCTAGCGGGAGTAAAGACACCGGGGAGCTGTTTTTT. Amino acid sequence: CASSEGASGSKDTGELFF.